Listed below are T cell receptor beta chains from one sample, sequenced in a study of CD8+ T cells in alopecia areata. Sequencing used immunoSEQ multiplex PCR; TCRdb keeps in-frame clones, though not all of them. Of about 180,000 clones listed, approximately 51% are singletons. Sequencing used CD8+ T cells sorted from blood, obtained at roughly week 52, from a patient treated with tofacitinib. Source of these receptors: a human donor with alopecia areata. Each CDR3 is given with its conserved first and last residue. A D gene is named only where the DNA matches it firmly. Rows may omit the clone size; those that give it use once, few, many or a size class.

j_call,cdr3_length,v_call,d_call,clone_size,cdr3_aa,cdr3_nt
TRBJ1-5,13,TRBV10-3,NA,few,CAISETSVGPQHF,TGTGCCATCAGCGAGACAAGCGTCGGGCCCCAGCATTTT
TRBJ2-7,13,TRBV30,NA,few,CAWSMGSSYEQYF,TGTGCCTGGAGTATGGGGAGCTCCTACGAGCAGTACTTC
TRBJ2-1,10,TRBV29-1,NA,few,CSVVNNEQFF,TGCAGCGTGGTAAACAATGAGCAGTTCTTC
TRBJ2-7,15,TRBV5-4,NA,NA,CASSPRDGTNHEQYF,TGTGCCAGCAGCCCCAGGGACGGTACAAACCACGAGCAGTACTTC
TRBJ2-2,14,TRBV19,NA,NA,CASTILANTGELFF,TGTGCCAGTACCATTCTAGCCAACACCGGGGAGCTGTTTTTT
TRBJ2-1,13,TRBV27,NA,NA,CASSLDRSNEQFF,TGTGCCAGCAGCCTAGACAGGTCCAATGAGCAGTTCTTC
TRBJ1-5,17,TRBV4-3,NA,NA,CASRQDWGGNGNQPQHF,TGCGCCAGCAGACAAGATTGGGGGGGCAATGGCAATCAGCCCCAGCATTTT
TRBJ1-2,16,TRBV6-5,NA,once,CASSYSIAGTPYGYTF,TGTGCCAGCAGTTACTCGATAGCTGGGACTCCCTATGGCTACACCTTC
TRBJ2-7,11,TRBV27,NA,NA,CASSSGLEQYF,TGTGCCAGCAGTTCCGGCCTCGAGCAGTACTTC
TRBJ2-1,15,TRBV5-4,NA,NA,CASSLLSGVYNEQFF,TGTGCCAGCAGCTTGTTGTCAGGGGTGTACAATGAGCAGTTCTTC
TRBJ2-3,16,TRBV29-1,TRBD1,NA,CSVNLWDRGSFDTQYF,TGCAGCGTTAATCTTTGGGACAGGGGTTCCTTCGATACGCAGTATTTT
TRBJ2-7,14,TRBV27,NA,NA,CASSLLPPTAEQYF,TGTGCCAGCAGTTTACTACCCCCGACAGCCGAGCAGTACTTC
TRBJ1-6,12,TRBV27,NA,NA,CASSLLPGTLHF,TGTGCCAGCAGTCTCCTACCGGGTACCCTCCACTTT
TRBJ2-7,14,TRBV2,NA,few,CASSLTENPYEQYF,TGTGCCAGCAGCCTGACAGAAAACCCCTACGAGCAGTACTTC
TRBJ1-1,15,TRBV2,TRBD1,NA,CASSGGDRGGTEAFF,TGTGCCAGCAGCGGGGGGGACAGGGGTGGTACTGAAGCTTTCTTT
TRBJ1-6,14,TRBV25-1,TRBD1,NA,CASNTGQGNSPLHF,TGTGCCAGCAACACCGGACAGGGAAACTCACCCCTCCACTTT
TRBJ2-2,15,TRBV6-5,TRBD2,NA,CASSSLAGEAGELFF,TGTGCCAGCAGTTCACTAGCGGGGGAGGCCGGGGAGCTGTTTTTT
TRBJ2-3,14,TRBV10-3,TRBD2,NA,CAISEAGATDTQYF,TGTGCCATCAGTGAAGCGGGGGCCACAGATACGCAGTATTTT
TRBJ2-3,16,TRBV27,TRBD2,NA,CASSITSGGHTDTQYF,TGTGCCAGCAGTATAACTAGCGGGGGACACACAGATACGCAGTATTTT
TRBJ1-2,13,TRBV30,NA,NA,CAGPPRAHYGYTF,TGTGCGGGACCCCCCAGGGCCCACTATGGCTACACCTTC
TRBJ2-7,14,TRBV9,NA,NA,CASSPSGLISEQYF,TGTGCCAGCAGCCCCTCGGGCCTCATATCCGAGCAGTACTTC
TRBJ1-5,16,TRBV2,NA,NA,CASSDLARHSNQPQHF,TGTGCCAGCAGTGACCTGGCTCGTCATAGCAATCAGCCCCAGCATTTT
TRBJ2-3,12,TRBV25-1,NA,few,CASSEPPDTQYF,TGTGCCAGCAGTGAACCGCCAGATACGCAGTATTTT
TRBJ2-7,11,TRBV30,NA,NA,CAWTAGVEQYF,TGTGCCTGGACCGCAGGGGTAGAGCAGTACTTC
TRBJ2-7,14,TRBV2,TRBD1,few,CASSVGQGAHEQYF,TGTGCCAGCAGTGTGGGACAGGGGGCCCACGAGCAGTACTTC
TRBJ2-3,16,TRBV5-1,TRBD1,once,CASSLEGQGPRDTQYF,TGCGCCAGCAGCTTGGAGGGACAGGGGCCCCGGGATACGCAGTATTTT
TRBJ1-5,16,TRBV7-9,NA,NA,CASSLGAKYSNQPQHF,TGTGCCAGCAGCCTCGGGGCCAAATATAGCAATCAGCCCCAGCATTTT
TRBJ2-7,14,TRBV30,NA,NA,CAWSVSSLTSEQYF,TGTGCCTGGAGTGTAAGCTCACTCACTTCCGAGCAGTACTTC
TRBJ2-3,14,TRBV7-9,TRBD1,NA,CASSSDRDPDTQYF,TGTGCCAGCAGCTCGGACAGGGACCCAGATACGCAGTATTTT
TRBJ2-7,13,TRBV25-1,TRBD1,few,CASTGTGALEQYF,TGTGCCAGCACCGGGACAGGGGCCCTGGAGCAGTACTTC
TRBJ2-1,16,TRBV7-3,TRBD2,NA,CASSPNGAGEYNEQFF,TGTGCCAGCAGCCCCAACGGAGCGGGGGAGTACAATGAGCAGTTCTTC
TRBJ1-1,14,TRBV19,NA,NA,CASSTLTGNTEAFF,TGTGCCAGTAGTACCCTGACAGGAAACACTGAAGCTTTCTTT
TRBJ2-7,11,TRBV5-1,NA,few,CAIDSTYEQYF,TGCGCCATCGACAGCACCTACGAGCAGTACTTC